This section outlines one T cell receptor (beta chain) sequence together with its context. Sequencing used immunoSEQ multiplex PCR; TCRdb keeps in-frame clones, though not all of them. The sample holds over 10,000 clones, around 68% seen once. This entry belongs to a study of chemoradiotherapy in HPV16-positive cancers. V lost 5 bases and J 5 bases, leaving 13 bases between the germline ends. This CDR3 has 14 residues. From germline, CDR1 is SGHRS and CDR2 YFSETQ. The chain combines TRBV5-1 with TRBJ2-2, with D possibly matching TRBD1 (6 bases). Collection of the sample occurred from a patient who underwent chemoradiotherapy. The sequence was obtained from a human donor with HPV-associated anogenital cancer. The CDR3, as DNA: TGCGCCAGCAGGCTCCACCAGGGGACCGGGGAGCTGTTTTTT. Amino acid sequence: CASRLHQGTGELFF.